This entry describes one TCR beta chain. The target antigen is unknown. The data stem from a study of somatic mutations in cytotoxic T cells in rheumatoid arthritis. Study-wide context: It was right after diagnosis, before any treatment, that patient blood (less than 33 ml EDTA) was drawn.

Isolation of the CD4+ and CD8+ populations was accomplished via positive magnetic bead selection, with purity assessed by flow cytometry. The table came from immunoSEQ multiplex PCR; TCRdb's copy has only in-frame clones and leaves some out. The sample shows around 15,000 clones, approximately 75% of them seen only once. Study-level findings and limits: Rheumatoid arthritis patients showed slight TRBV07 underrepresentation, and this was not adjusted for multiple comparisons. For CD8+ T-cell clonality, rheumatoid arthritis patients and age-matched healthy controls did not differ significantly.

The ends were cut back, 2 bases at V and 3 bases at J, with 20 bases in the middle. Germline V gives CDR1 SEHNR, CDR2 FQNEAQ (reference sequence). This CDR3 is 17 amino acids long. The TCR sequence derives from an adult with rheumatoid arthritis. Sequenced: CD8+ T cells sorted from blood. The chain couples TRBV7-9 to TRBJ2-7, with no clear D. The CDR3, as DNA: TGTGCCAGCAGCTTATTCCCGCACCACAATAGTCTCTACGAGCAGTACTTC. It translates to CASSLFPHHNSLYEQYF.